This entry lists 6 T cell receptor beta chains sequenced from one sample in a study of cytomegalovirus exposure and HLA in healthy donors. Data came from immunoSEQ multiplex PCR; TCRdb stores just in-frame clones and leaves some out. The sample holds about 75,000 clones, around four fifths seen once. The sequencing input was PBMCs. The receptors were sampled from a man aged 25 to 45 in good health and CMV-seronegative.

The rearrangement uses TRBV30 and TRBJ1-6; no clear D gene. The CDR3 loop spans 17 amino acids. Trimming removed 0 bases at V and 4 bases at J, with 16 bases between. Looked up from germline, CDR1 is GTSNPN and CDR2 is SVGIG (reference sequence). The CDR3 DNA reads as TGTGCCTGGAGTGTACCCAACCCGAGGGTGTATAATTCACCCCTCCACTTT. Translation: CAWSVPNPRVYNSPLHF.

The chain couples TRBV6-5 to TRBJ2-7; possible D gene TRBD2, 6 bases. CDR1 and CDR2 (germline): MNHEY, SVGAGI. V gave up 2 bases and J gave up 2 bases, with 13 bases separating them. The CDR3 runs to 15 residues. The CDR3 is CASSYEIADTYEQYV. CDR3 sequence (DNA): TGTGCCAGCAGTTACGAAATAGCGGATACCTACGAGCAGTACGTC.

The J gene is TRBJ1-4, the V gene TRBV10-3; D is ambiguous. This CDR3 has 15 residues. Germline CDR1 ENHRY, CDR2 SYGVKD. The germline V and J ends were trimmed by 2 bases and 4 bases, with 11 bases remaining between them. This CDR3 reads CAISESPGINEKLFF. CDR3 nucleotides: TGTGCCATCAGTGAGAGTCCAGGAATTAATGAAAAACTGTTTTTT.

The chain joins TRBV10-3 to TRBJ1-1; D gene ambiguous. Germline V CDR1 and CDR2: ENHRY, SYGVKD. V shed 0 bases and J shed 2 bases, with 7 bases lying between them. The CDR3 has 14 amino acids. DNA for the CDR3: TGTGCCATCAGTGAGTCGCGGGGAAACACTGAAGCTTTCTTT. The encoded protein is CAISESRGNTEAFF.

The chain joins TRBV4-2 to TRBJ2-1; tentatively, D is TRBD2 (5 bases). Germline CDR1 LGHNA, CDR2 YNFKEQ. This CDR3 region has 14 residues. Between the trimmed V and J ends, which lost 0 bases and 4 bases, there was a span of 7 bases. The CDR3 region has the DNA TGTGCCAGCAGCCAAGAAGCGGTTTACAATGAGCAGTTCTTC. This codes for CASSQEAVYNEQFF.

The chain joins TRBV6-5 to TRBJ2-1; 9 nucleotides align to TRBD1. The germline V gene encodes CDR1 MNHEY and CDR2 SVGAGI. V dropped 6 bases and J dropped 7; count of bases not matched to a gene: 7. The CDR3 spans 14 residues. The CDR3 is CASSRQGVWNEQFF. The CDR3 DNA reads TGTGCCAGCAGCCGACAGGGGGTATGGAATGAGCAGTTCTTC.